Shown below are 13 T cell receptor beta chains from a single sample sequenced in a study of cytomegalovirus exposure and HLA in healthy donors. Produced via immunoSEQ multiplex PCR; TCRdb's table is partial and in-frame only. The sample carries approximately 160,000 clones, 85% to 90% recorded once. The sequenced sample consisted of PBMCs. These TCRs come from a woman between 18 and 29 years old in good health and CMV-seropositive.

This clone appeared a single time. The chain combines TRBV30 with TRBJ1-5, with a tentative D call TRBD1 (6 bases). Germline V gene data show CDR1 as GTSNPN and CDR2 as SVGIG (reference sequence). V lost 3 bases and J lost 4, with 10 bases in between. The CDR3 is made up of 13 amino acids. The CDR3 DNA sequence: TGTGCCTGGAGCTACAGGGAGAATCAGCCCCAGCATTTT. Translation: CAWSYRENQPQHF.

The chain is built from TRBV15 and TRBJ1-1, with TRBD1 as a possible D gene (6 bases). The CDR3 spans 13 residues. V lost 2 bases, J lost 4 bases, and 8 bases lay in between. Germline V lookup: CDR1 LNHNV, CDR2 YYDKDF (reference sequence). CDR3 DNA sequence: TGTGCCACCAGCAGACGGGGGGCCACTGAAGCTTTCTTT. Protein: CATSRRGATEAFF.

The count of this clone is one. This chain links TRBV15 with TRBJ2-7, with D perhaps matching TRBD2 (5 bases). The CDR3 sequence is 17 residues long. Germline V gene sequence: CDR1 LNHNV, CDR2 YYDKDF (reference sequence). V was shortened by 1 base and J by 1 base, with 17 bases between the two germline ends. CDR3: CATSRAPRGLGSYEQYF. The CDR3 DNA is TGTGCCACCAGCAGAGCCCCTCGGGGTCTGGGTTCCTACGAGCAGTACTTC.

V and J are TRBV25-1 and TRBJ2-1; maybe TRBD2 (6 bases). CDR1 and CDR2 (germline): MGHDK, SYGVNS. Deletions cut 3 bases from V and 8 bases from J, with 23 bases between. The CDR3 has 17 amino acids. CDR3 residues: CASSEMRAGTALDEQFF. The CDR3 DNA is TGTGCCAGCAGTGAGATGCGGGCGGGGACCGCGTTGGATGAGCAGTTCTTC.

The chain carries TRBV30 and TRBJ2-7; 10 nucleotides agree with TRBD1. V was pared by 3 bases and J by 3 bases, with 5 bases of the junction left unmatched. CDR3 length equals 14 residues. Germline lookup yields CDR1 GTSNPN and CDR2 SVGIG (reference sequence). CDR3 loop: CAWRGQGSNYEQYF. In DNA form, the CDR3 reads TGTGCCTGGAGGGGACAGGGGAGTAACTACGAGCAGTACTTC.

V and J are TRBV7-9 and TRBJ1-5; D might be TRBD1 (5 bases). This CDR3 spans 14 amino acids. Looked up from germline, CDR1 is SEHNR and CDR2 is FQNEAQ (reference sequence). Trimming removed 5 bases from V and 2 bases from J, with 10 bases in between. CDR3 coding DNA: TGTGCCAGCAGCCCTTCGGGGGGCAATCAGCCCCAGCATTTT. Encoded protein: CASSPSGGNQPQHF.

The chain is built from TRBV21-1 and TRBJ1-2; TRBD1 was called by the table and not checked on the DNA. TRBV21-1 is an annotated pseudogene. CDR3 size: 16 residues. In DNA form, the CDR3 reads TGTGCCAGCAGCACTACCCGGACAGAGCGCTTATCCAGCTACACCTTC. It codes for CASSTTRTERLSSYTF.

The J gene is TRBJ2-5, the V gene TRBV27, with 8 bases identical to TRBD1. J lost 0 bases, V lost 8 bases, and 8 bases had no gene match. This CDR3 spans 15 amino acids. Germline assignment: CDR1 MNHEY and CDR2 SMNVEV (reference sequence). CDR3 DNA: TGTGCCAGCCGTAGGACAGGGACCTACCAAGAGACCCAGTACTTC. This gives the protein CASRRTGTYQETQYF.

This clone has only a few counts. The rearrangement uses TRBV20-1 and TRBJ2-1; D remains ambiguous. The V end lost 1 base, the J end lost 7 bases, and 5 bases lay between the germline ends. Germline assignment: CDR1 DFQATT and CDR2 SNEGSKA (reference sequence). There are 11 residues in the CDR3. CDR3 in DNA: TGCAGTGCTAGAGCCACTAATGAGCAGTTCTTC. It is translated as CSARATNEQFF.

This clone was counted between two and nine times. V is TRBV15 and J is TRBJ2-7; 9 bases agree with TRBD2. Losses at the gene ends were 5 bases for V and 2 bases for J; bases not matched to a gene: 4. Germline V gene lookup returns CDR1 LNHNV and CDR2 YYDKDF (reference sequence). The CDR3 sequence is 14 residues long. The CDR3 DNA is TGTGCCACCAGCCGTAGCGGGAGCACCTACGAGCAGTACTTC. Its translation: CATSRSGSTYEQYF.

The J gene is TRBJ2-5, the V gene TRBV5-4; the match to TRBD2 covers 7 bases. Germline values: CDR1 SGHNT, CDR2 YYREEE (reference sequence). The V gene end was trimmed by 4 bases and the J gene end by 3 bases; junction bases not matched to a gene: 9. The CDR3 runs 15 residues. For the CDR3, the DNA is TGTGCCAGCAGCAATCCGGGACTACAAAAAGAGACCCAGTACTTC. It translates to CASSNPGLQKETQYF.

In this sample, this clone turned up a few times. The sample has other DNA sequences that encode this CDR3 too. The V call is TRBV19, the J call TRBJ1-1; D is uncertain. Trimming left V 3 bases short and J 5 bases short, with 10 bases between. Germline V CDR1 and CDR2: LNHDA, SQIVND (reference sequence). There are 13 residues in the CDR3. This CDR3 reads CASSITGNTEAFF. DNA of the CDR3: TGTGCCAGTAGTATCACCGGGAATACTGAAGCTTTCTTT.

This chain joins TRBV7-2 and TRBJ2-5, with 12 bases lining up with TRBD2. V lost 6 bases and J lost 2; bases outside the gene matches: 1. CDR3 size: 14 residues. Germline V gene data show CDR1 as SGHTA and CDR2 as FQGNSA. CDR3 DNA: TGTGCCAGCAGGCTAGCGGGAGGGCAAGAGACCCAGTACTTC. Translation: CASRLAGGQETQYF.